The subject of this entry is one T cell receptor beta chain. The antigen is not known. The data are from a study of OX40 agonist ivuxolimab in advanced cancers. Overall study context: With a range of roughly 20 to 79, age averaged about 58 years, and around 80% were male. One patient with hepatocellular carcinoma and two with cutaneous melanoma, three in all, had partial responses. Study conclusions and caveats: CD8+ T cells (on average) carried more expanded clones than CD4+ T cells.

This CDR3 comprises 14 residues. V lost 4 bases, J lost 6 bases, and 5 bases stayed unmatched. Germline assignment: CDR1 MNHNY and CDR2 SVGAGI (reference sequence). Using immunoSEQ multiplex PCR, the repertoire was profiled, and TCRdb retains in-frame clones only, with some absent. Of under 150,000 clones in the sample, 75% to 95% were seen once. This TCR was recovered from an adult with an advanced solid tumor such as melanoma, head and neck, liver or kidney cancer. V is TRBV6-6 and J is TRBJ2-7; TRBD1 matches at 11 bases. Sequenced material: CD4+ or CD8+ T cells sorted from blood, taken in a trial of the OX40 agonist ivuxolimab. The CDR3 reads CASSSGQGVSEQYF. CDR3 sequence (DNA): TGTGCCAGCAGTTCGGGACAGGGGGTCTCCGAGCAGTACTTC.